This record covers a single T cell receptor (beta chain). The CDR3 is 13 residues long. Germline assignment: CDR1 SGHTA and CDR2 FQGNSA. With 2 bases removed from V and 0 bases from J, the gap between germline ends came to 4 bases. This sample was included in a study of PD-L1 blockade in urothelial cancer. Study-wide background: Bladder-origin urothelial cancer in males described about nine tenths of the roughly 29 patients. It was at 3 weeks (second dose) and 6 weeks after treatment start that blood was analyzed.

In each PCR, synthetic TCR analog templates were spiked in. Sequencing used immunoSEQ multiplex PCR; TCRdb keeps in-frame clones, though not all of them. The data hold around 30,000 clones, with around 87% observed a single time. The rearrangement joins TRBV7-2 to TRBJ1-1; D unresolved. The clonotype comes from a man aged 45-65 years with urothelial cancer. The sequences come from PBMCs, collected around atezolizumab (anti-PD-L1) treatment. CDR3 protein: CASSLSVNTEAFF. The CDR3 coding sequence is TGTGCCAGCAGCTTAAGCGTGAACACTGAAGCTTTCTTT.